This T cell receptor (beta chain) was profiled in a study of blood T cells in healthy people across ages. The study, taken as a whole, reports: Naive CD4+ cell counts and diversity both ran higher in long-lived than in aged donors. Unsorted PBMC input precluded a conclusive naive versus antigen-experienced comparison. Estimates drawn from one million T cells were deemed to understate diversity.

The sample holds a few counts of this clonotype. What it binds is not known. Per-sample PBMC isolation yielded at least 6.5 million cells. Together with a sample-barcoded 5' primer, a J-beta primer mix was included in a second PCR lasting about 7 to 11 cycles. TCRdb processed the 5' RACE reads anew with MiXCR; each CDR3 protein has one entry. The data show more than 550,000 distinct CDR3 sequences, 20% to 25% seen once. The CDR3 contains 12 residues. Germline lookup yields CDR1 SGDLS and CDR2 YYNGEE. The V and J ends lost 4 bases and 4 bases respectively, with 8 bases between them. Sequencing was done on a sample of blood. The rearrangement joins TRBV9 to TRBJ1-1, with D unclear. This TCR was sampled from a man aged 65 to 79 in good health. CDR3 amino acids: CASSRMATEAFF. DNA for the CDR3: TGTGCCAGCAGCCGTATGGCCACTGAAGCTTTCTTT. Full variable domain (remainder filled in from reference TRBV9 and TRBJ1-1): DSGVTQTPKHLITATGQRVTLRCSPRSGDLSVYWYQQSLDQGLQFLIQYYNGEERAKGNILERFSAQQFPDLHSELNLSSLELGDSALYFCASSRMATEAFFGQGTRLTVV.